This T cell receptor beta chain stems from a study of CD8 T cells in Susac syndrome. This CDR3 has 14 amino acids. V lost 5 bases and J lost 5, with 19 bases in between. Per germline, CDR1 DFQATT and CDR2 SNEGSKA (reference sequence). cDNA came from roughly 0.5 to 1 ug RNA primed by random hexamers. TCRdb reprocessed the immunoSEQ multiplex PCR reads with MiXCR, giving one entry per CDR3 protein. The table shows tens of thousands of distinct CDR3 sequences, with approximately 96% occurring only once. The sequence derives from a human donor with multiple sclerosis. The sample taken for sequencing was CD4+ T cells from PBMCs. This chain connects TRBV20-1 to TRBJ2-7; D assignment may be TRBD1 or TRBD2 (6 bases each). CDR3 in DNA: TGCAGTGCTGACCTCCGGGAAGGGGGGAACGAGCAGTACTTC. Its protein is CSADLREGGNEQYF.